This T cell receptor (beta chain) came from a study of CD8 T cells in ankylosing spondylitis. General study results and limits: About 8 highly homologous variants made up a TCR beta motif that seemed to typify ankylosing spondylitis blood.

A remark on this clonotype: The antigen is unknown.

The germline V gene has CDR1 SGHDT and CDR2 YYEEEE. Trimming removed 7 bases at V and 1 base at J, with 15 bases between. The CDR3 consists of 16 residues. TCRdb independently ran MiXCR on the 5' RACE reads; one entry per CDR3 protein. Of some 130,000 distinct CDR3 sequences listed, 9.5% to 12% are singletons. The receptor's source is a female donor with ankylosing spondylitis or in good health (not recorded which). The V gene is TRBV5-6, the J gene TRBJ2-6, with D unresolved. Specimen: blood, either unsorted or a sorted T cell fraction (not recorded which). The CDR3 loop is CASHRFSRSGANVLTF. The CDR3 DNA sequence: TGTGCCAGCCATCGCTTTTCGAGGTCTGGGGCCAACGTCCTGACTTTC.